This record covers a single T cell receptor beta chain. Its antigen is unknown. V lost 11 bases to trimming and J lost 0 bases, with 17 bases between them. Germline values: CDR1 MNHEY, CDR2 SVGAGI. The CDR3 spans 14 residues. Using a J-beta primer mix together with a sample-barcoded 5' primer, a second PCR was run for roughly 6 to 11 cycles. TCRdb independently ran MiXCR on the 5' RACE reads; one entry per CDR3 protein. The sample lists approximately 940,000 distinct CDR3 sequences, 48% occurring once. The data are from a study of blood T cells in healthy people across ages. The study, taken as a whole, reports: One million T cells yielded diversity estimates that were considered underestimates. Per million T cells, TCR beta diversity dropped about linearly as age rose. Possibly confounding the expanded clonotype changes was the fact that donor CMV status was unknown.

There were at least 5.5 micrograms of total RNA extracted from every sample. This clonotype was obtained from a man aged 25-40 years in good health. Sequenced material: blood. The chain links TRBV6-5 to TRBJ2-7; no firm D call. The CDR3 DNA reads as TGTGCCTCAGCCGATAGGTCCCGCTCCTACGAGCAGTACTTC. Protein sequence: CASADRSRSYEQYF.